The clone carrying this T cell receptor beta chain was seen a handful of times. Its antigen is currently unknown. The sample is drawn from a study of beta chain features in type 1 diabetes. On the study more broadly: No age, gender or cell yield differences were seen between patients and healthy donors. Sorted cells, some 110 million in number, were examined across all samples.

Study-level findings and limits: Patients with Type 1 diabetes showed moderately but significantly shorter TCRB CDR3s in all four CD4+ subsets. Among patients, naive, central memory and Treg TCRB repertoires appeared more similar than among healthy donors.

TCRB transcripts that were expressed got sequenced, as all of the isolated RNA had been reverse transcribed. The assay was immunoSEQ multiplex PCR, and TCRdb's table has in-frame clones only and misses some. Counted here are fewer than 350,000 clones, roughly 15% occurring once; the ten biggest clones make up roughly 0.015%. The sequence came from a man between 18 and 35 years old with type 1 diabetes. What was sequenced was naive CD4+ T cells from blood.

The CDR3 here is CASSSPRGGKTGELFF. DNA of the CDR3: TGTGCCAGCAGTTCCCCCCGGGGGGGAAAAACCGGGGAGCTGTTTTTT. The V gene is TRBV28, the J gene TRBJ2-2; 8 bases are shared with TRBD2. Germline V gene sequence: CDR1 MDHEN, CDR2 SYDVKM. The CDR3 covers 16 residues. V lost 4 bases and J lost 5; bases outside the gene matches: 9.